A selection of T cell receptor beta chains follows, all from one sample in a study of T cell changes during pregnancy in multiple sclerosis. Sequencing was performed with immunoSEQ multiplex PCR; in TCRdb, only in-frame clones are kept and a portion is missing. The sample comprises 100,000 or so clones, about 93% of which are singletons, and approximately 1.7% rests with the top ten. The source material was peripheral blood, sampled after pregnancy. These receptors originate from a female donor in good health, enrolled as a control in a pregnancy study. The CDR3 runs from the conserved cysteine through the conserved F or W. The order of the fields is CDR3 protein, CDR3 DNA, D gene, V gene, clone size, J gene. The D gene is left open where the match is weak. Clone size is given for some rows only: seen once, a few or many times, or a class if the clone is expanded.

CDR3: CASSQGQGAEIEKLFF
DNA: TGTGCCAGCAGCCAAGGACAGGGGGCGGAAATTGAAAAACTGTTTTTT
D: TRBD1
V: TRBV5-5
size: once
J: TRBJ1-4

CDR3: CASNLLAGVSDTQYF
DNA: TGTGCCAGCAACCTACTAGCGGGAGTTTCAGATACGCAGTATTTT
D: TRBD2
V: TRBV28
size: -
J: TRBJ2-3

CDR3: CASSEGTGFEKLFF
DNA: TGTGCCAGCAGTGAGGGGACAGGGTTTGAAAAACTGTTTTTT
D: TRBD1
V: TRBV6-1
size: -
J: TRBJ1-4

CDR3: CAWSVLAGTTGETQYF
DNA: TGTGCCTGGAGTGTACTAGCGGGCACCACCGGGGAGACCCAGTACTTC
D: TRBD2
V: TRBV30
size: -
J: TRBJ2-5

CDR3: CASSLIREDNEQFF
DNA: TGCGCCAGCAGCCTGATAAGGGAGGACAATGAGCAGTTCTTC
D: -
V: TRBV5-1
size: -
J: TRBJ2-1

CDR3: CASSKENSRMNTEAFF
DNA: TGTGCCAGCAGCAAAGAGAACAGCCGCATGAACACTGAAGCTTTCTTT
D: -
V: TRBV21-1
size: -
J: TRBJ1-1

CDR3: CASSLDISPGHSYEQYF
DNA: TGTGCCAGCAGCTTAGATATCTCCCCGGGACACTCCTACGAGCAGTACTTC
D: -
V: TRBV7-2
size: -
J: TRBJ2-7

CDR3: CASSFSSDNEQFF
DNA: TGTGCCAGCAGTTTTTCCAGTGACAATGAGCAGTTCTTC
D: -
V: TRBV27
size: once
J: TRBJ2-1

CDR3: CASSLAHRAPNEQYF
DNA: TGTGCCAGCAGCTTGGCCCACAGAGCCCCCAACGAGCAGTACTTC
D: -
V: TRBV5-6
size: few
J: TRBJ2-7

CDR3: CSAKLTYGYTF
DNA: TGCAGTGCCAAACTCACCTATGGCTACACCTTC
D: -
V: TRBV20-1
size: -
J: TRBJ1-2

CDR3: CASSLGLAINTGELFF
DNA: TGTGCCAGCAGCTTGGGTCTAGCTATCAACACCGGGGAGCTGTTTTTT
D: -
V: TRBV5-4
size: -
J: TRBJ2-2

CDR3: CASSYPDRRPIF
DNA: TGTGCCAGCAGTTATCCCGACAGGAGACCTATCTTC
D: -
V: TRBV6-9
size: -
J: TRBJ2-1

CDR3: CASSEVLAGDEQFF
DNA: TGTGCCAGCAGTGAAGTTCTAGCGGGAGATGAGCAGTTCTTC
D: TRBD2
V: TRBV6-1
size: -
J: TRBJ2-1

CDR3: CASSQGTSGSYGGELFF
DNA: TGTGCCAGCAGCCAAGGGACTAGCGGGAGTTATGGCGGGGAGCTGTTTTTT
D: TRBD2
V: TRBV4-2
size: -
J: TRBJ2-2

CDR3: CASSPLDRGTQYF
DNA: TGTGCCAGCAGCCCACTTGACAGGGGGACCCAGTACTTC
D: TRBD1
V: TRBV7-9
size: -
J: TRBJ2-5

CDR3: CASSGTSSSYEQYF
DNA: TGTGCCAGCAGCGGGACTTCGAGCTCCTACGAGCAGTACTTC
D: -
V: TRBV6-6
size: -
J: TRBJ2-7

CDR3: CASSFLAGGTDTQYF
DNA: TGCGCCAGCAGCTTTTTGGCGGGTGGCACAGATACGCAGTATTTT
D: -
V: TRBV5-1
size: -
J: TRBJ2-3

CDR3: CSVEGGRLAGEGDTQYF
DNA: TGCAGCGTTGAAGGTGGGCGGCTAGCGGGAGAAGGGGATACGCAGTATTTT
D: TRBD2
V: TRBV29-1
size: -
J: TRBJ2-3

CDR3: CASSLRQGAQPQHF
DNA: TGTGCCAGCAGCCTTAGACAGGGGGCCCAGCCCCAGCATTTT
D: TRBD1
V: TRBV7-6
size: -
J: TRBJ1-5

CDR3: CASSSWTGKRTEAFF
DNA: TGCGCCAGCAGCTCCTGGACAGGGAAGAGGACTGAAGCTTTCTTT
D: TRBD1
V: TRBV4-1
size: few
J: TRBJ1-1

CDR3: CAWSVGTGGYGYTF
DNA: TGTGCCTGGAGTGTTGGGACAGGGGGATATGGCTACACCTTC
D: TRBD1
V: TRBV30
size: -
J: TRBJ1-2

CDR3: CASSDQQGTNTEAFF
DNA: TGCGCCAGCAGCGACCAACAGGGGACGAACACTGAAGCTTTCTTT
D: TRBD1
V: TRBV5-1
size: -
J: TRBJ1-1

CDR3: CASSGVRVSYEQYF
DNA: TGTGCCAGCAGTGGGGTCAGGGTTTCCTACGAGCAGTACTTC
D: -
V: TRBV2
size: -
J: TRBJ2-7

CDR3: CASSSGVDSLYEQYF
DNA: TGCGCCAGCAGCTCCGGGGTGGATTCTCTATACGAGCAGTACTTC
D: -
V: TRBV4-1
size: -
J: TRBJ2-7

CDR3: CASSSKTQYF
DNA: TGTGCCAGCAGCTCCAAAACGCAGTATTTT
D: -
V: TRBV7-8
size: -
J: TRBJ2-3

CDR3: CASIISGTSTEAFF
DNA: TGTGCCAGCATCATCTCGGGTACCAGCACTGAAGCTTTCTTT
D: -
V: TRBV27
size: few
J: TRBJ1-1

CDR3: CASSPNLAGGTDTQYF
DNA: TGTGCCAGCAGTCCCAATCTAGCGGGAGGGACGGATACGCAGTATTTT
D: TRBD2
V: TRBV25-1
size: -
J: TRBJ2-3

CDR3: CASSFEPGNTIYF
DNA: TGTGCCAGCAGTTTTGAGCCGGGAAACACCATATATTTT
D: -
V: TRBV6-5
size: -
J: TRBJ1-3

CDR3: CASSPLGGSYGQFF
DNA: TGTGCCAGTAGCCCTCTGGGGGGATCTTATGGGCAGTTCTTC
D: -
V: TRBV19
size: -
J: TRBJ2-1

CDR3: CASSELPVNGYTF
DNA: TGTGCCAGCAGTGAACTTCCAGTTAATGGCTACACCTTC
D: -
V: TRBV6-1
size: -
J: TRBJ1-2

CDR3: CASSQDRTLFADYSGNTIYF
DNA: TGTGCCAGCAGCCAAGACAGAACATTATTCGCAGACTACTCTGGAAACACCATATATTTT
D: -
V: TRBV4-2
size: -
J: TRBJ1-3

CDR3: CAFGSVTYEQYF
DNA: TGTGCGTTCGGCAGCGTTACCTACGAGCAGTACTTC
D: -
V: TRBV30
size: -
J: TRBJ2-7

CDR3: CATLQTYPYEQYF
DNA: TGTGCCACCCTACAGACGTATCCCTACGAGCAGTACTTC
D: -
V: TRBV28
size: -
J: TRBJ2-7

CDR3: CASSSPTRNTEAFF
DNA: TGTGCCAGCAGTTCTCCGACACGGAACACTGAAGCTTTCTTT
D: -
V: TRBV27
size: -
J: TRBJ1-1